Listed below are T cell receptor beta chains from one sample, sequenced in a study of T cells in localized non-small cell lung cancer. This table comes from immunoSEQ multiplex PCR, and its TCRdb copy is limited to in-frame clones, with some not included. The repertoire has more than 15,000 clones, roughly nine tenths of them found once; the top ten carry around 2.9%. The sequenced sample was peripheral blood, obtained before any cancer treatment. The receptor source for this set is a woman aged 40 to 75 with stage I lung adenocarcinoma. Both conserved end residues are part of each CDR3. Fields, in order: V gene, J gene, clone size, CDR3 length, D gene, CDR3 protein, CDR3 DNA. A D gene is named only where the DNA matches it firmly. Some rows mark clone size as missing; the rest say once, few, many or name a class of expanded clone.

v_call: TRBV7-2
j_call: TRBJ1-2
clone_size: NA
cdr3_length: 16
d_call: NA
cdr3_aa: CASSRTGGGANYGYTF
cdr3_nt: TGTGCCAGCAGCCGAACCGGAGGGGGAGCTAACTATGGCTACACCTTC

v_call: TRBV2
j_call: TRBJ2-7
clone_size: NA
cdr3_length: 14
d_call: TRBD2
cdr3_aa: CASSEASWGGEQYF
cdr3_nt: TGTGCCAGCAGTGAAGCGTCGTGGGGGGGCGAGCAGTACTTC

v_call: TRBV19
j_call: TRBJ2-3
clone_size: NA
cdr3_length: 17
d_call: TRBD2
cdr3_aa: CASSVGTSGGTRDTQYF
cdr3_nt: TGTGCCAGTAGTGTGGGGACTAGCGGGGGGACTCGGGATACGCAGTATTTT

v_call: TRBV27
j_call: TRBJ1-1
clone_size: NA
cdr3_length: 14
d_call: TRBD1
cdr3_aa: CASSFRGQLHEAFF
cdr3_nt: TGTGCCAGCAGTTTCAGGGGACAGCTTCATGAAGCTTTCTTT

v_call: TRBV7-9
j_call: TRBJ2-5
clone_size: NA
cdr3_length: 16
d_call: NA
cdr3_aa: CASSLVRDWRGETQYF
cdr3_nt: TGTGCCAGCAGCTTAGTCCGTGACTGGAGGGGGGAGACCCAGTACTTC

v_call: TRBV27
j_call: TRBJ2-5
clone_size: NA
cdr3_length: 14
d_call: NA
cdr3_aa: CASRTYRGAETQYF
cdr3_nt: TGTGCCAGCAGAACCTACCGGGGCGCAGAGACCCAGTACTTC

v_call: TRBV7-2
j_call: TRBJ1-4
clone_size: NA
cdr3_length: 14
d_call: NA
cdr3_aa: CASSLVGNNEKLFF
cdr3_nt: TGTGCCAGCAGCTTAGTCGGAAATAATGAAAAACTGTTTTTT

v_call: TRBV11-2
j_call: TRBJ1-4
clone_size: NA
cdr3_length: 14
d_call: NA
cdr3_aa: CASSPRRLNEKLFF
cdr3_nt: TGTGCCAGCAGCCCCAGAAGGCTTAATGAAAAACTGTTTTTT

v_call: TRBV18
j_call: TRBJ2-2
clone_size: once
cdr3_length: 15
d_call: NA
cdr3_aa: CASLIYGGTTGELFF
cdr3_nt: TGTGCCAGCTTAATCTATGGGGGGACCACCGGGGAGCTGTTTTTT

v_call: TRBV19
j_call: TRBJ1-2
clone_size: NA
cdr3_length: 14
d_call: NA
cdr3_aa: CASSGGGLNYGYTF
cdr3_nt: TGTGCCAGTAGTGGGGGGGGACTGAACTATGGCTACACCTTC

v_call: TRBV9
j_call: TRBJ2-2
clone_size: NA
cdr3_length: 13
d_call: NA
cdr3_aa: CASSLGGTGELFF
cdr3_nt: TGTGCCAGCAGTCTCGGGGGTACCGGGGAGCTGTTTTTT

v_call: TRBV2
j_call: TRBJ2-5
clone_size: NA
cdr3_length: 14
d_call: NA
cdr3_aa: CASSDWRGQETQYF
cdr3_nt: TGTGCCAGCAGTGATTGGAGGGGCCAAGAGACCCAGTACTTC

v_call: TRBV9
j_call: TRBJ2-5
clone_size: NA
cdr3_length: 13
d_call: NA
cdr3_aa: CASSVVLQETQYF
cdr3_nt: TGTGCCAGCAGCGTAGTCCTCCAAGAGACCCAGTACTTC

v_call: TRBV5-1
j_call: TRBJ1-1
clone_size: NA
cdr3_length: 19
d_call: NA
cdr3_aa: CASSLWGRQVLTGNTEAFF
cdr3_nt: TGCGCCAGCAGCTTGTGGGGAAGACAGGTCCTGACGGGGAACACTGAAGCTTTCTTT

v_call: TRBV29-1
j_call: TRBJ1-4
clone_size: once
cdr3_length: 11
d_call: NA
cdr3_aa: CSVEDNEKLFF
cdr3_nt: TGCAGCGTTGAAGACAATGAAAAACTGTTTTTT

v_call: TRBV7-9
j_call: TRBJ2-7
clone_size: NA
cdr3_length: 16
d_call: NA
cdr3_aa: CASSGGAEIHSYEQYF
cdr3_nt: TGTGCCAGCAGCGGAGGGGCAGAGATCCACTCCTACGAGCAGTACTTC

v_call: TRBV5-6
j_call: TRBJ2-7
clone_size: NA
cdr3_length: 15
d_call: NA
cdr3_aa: CASSLKGRFSYEQYF
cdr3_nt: TGTGCCAGCAGCTTAAAAGGAAGGTTTTCCTACGAGCAGTACTTC

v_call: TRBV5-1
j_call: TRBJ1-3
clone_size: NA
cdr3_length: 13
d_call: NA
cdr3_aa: CASSQGAGNTIYF
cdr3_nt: TGCGCCAGCAGCCAGGGCGCGGGAAACACCATATATTTT

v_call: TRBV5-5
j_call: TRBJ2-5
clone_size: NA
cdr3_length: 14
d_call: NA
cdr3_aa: CASSRQELVETQYF
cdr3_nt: TGTGCCAGCAGCAGACAGGAGCTAGTAGAGACCCAGTACTTC

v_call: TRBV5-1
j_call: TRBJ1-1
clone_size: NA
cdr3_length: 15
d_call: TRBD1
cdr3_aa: CASSGRTGRNTEAFF
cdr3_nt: TGCGCCAGCAGCGGGAGGACAGGGAGGAACACTGAAGCTTTCTTT

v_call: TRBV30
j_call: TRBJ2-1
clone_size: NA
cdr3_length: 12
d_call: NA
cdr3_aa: CAWSVSEEKQFF
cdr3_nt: TGTGCCTGGAGTGTATCGGAAGAAAAGCAGTTCTTC

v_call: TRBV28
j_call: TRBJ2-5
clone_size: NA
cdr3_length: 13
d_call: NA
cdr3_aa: CASSSAIQETQYF
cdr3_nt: TGTGCCAGCAGTTCCGCGATCCAAGAGACCCAGTACTTC

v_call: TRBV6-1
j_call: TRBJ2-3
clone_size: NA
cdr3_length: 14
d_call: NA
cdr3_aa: CASTPAVSADTQYF
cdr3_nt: TGTGCCAGCACTCCAGCGGTTTCCGCAGATACGCAGTATTTT

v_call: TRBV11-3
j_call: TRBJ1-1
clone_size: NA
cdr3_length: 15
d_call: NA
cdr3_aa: CASSQNSWRNTEAFF
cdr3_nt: TGTGCCAGCAGCCAAAACAGCTGGAGGAACACTGAAGCTTTCTTT

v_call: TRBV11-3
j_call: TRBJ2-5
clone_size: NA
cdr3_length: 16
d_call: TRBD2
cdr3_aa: CASSPGLAGGMETQYF
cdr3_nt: TGTGCCAGCAGCCCGGGACTAGCGGGGGGTATGGAGACCCAGTACTTC

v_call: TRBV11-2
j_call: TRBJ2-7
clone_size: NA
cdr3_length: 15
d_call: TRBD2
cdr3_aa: CASSSSGTNKYEQYF
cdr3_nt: TGTGCCAGCAGCTCCTCCGGGACTAACAAGTACGAGCAGTACTTC

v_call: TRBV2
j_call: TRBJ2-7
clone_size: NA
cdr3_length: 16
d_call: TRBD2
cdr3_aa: CASRTVASGSGYEQYF
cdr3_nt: TGTGCCAGCAGGACTGTCGCTAGCGGGAGTGGCTACGAGCAGTACTTC

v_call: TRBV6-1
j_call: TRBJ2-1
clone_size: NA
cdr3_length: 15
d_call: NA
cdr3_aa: CASSMNLGGDNEQFF
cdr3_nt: TGTGCCAGCTCGATGAACCTCGGCGGGGATAATGAGCAGTTCTTC

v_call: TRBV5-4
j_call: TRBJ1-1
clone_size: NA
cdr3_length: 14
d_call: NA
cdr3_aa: CASSVPRGGTEAFF
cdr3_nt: TGTGCCAGCAGCGTTCCAAGGGGGGGCACTGAAGCTTTCTTT

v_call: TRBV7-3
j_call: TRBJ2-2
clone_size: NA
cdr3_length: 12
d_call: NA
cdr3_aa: CASSLRGGELFF
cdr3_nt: TGTGCCAGCAGCTTACGGGGAGGGGAGCTGTTTTTT

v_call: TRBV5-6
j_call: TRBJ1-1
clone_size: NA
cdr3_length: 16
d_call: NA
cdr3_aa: CASSLAIVAFGTEAFF
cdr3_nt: TGTGCCAGCAGCTTGGCCATTGTGGCGTTCGGCACTGAAGCTTTCTTT

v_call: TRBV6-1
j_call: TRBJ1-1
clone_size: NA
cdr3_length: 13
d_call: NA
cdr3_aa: CASSEFGVGEAFF
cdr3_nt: TGTGCCAGCAGTGAATTCGGGGTGGGTGAAGCTTTCTTT

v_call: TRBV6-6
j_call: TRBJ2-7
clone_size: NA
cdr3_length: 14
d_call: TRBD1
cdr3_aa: CASSRTGGGYEQYF
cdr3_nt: TGTGCCAGCAGTCGGACAGGGGGCGGGTACGAGCAGTACTTC

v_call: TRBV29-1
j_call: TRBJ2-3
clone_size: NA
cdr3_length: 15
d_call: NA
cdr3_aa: CSVGGLGGVTDTQYF
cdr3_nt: TGCAGCGTTGGTGGACTCGGGGGCGTCACAGATACGCAGTATTTT

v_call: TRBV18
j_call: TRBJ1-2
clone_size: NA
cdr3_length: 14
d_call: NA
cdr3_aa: CASSPSAGAAGYTF
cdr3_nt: TGTGCCAGCTCACCCAGTGCAGGGGCGGCTGGCTACACCTTC

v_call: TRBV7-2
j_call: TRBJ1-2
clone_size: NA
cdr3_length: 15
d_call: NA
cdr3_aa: CASSLEMTVNYGYTF
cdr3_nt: TGTGCCAGCAGTCTCGAGATGACAGTTAACTATGGCTACACCTTC

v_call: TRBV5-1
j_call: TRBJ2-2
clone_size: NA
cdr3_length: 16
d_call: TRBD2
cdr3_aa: CASSTLAGANTGELFF
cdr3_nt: TGCGCCAGCAGTACCCTAGCGGGAGCGAACACCGGGGAGCTGTTTTTT